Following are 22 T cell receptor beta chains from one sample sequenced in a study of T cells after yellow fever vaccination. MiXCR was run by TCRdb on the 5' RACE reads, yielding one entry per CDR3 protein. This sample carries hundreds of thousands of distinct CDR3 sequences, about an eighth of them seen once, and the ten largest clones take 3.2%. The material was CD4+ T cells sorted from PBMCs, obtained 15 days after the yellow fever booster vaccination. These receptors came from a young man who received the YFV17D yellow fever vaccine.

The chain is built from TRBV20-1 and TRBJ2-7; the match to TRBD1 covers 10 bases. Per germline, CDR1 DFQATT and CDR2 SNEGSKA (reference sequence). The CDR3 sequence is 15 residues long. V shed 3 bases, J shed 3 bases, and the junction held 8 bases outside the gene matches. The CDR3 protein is CSASQLGQGFYEQYF. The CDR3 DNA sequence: TGCAGTGCTAGTCAACTGGGACAGGGGTTCTACGAGCAGTACTTC.

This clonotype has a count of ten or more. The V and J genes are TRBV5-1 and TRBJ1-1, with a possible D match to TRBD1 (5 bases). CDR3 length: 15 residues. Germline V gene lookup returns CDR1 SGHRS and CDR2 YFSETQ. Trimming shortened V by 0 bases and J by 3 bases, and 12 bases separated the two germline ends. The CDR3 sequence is CASSLVLGADTEAFF. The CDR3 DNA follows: TGCGCCAGCAGCTTGGTTTTAGGGGCGGACACTGAAGCTTTCTTT.

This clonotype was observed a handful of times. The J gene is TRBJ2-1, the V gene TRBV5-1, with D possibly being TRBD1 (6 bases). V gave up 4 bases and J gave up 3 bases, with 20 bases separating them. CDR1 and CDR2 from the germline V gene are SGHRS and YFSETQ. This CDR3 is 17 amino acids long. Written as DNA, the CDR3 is TGCGCCAGCAGCGTGACCTGGACAGCCTTGGACTACAATGAGCAGTTCTTC. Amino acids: CASSVTWTALDYNEQFF.

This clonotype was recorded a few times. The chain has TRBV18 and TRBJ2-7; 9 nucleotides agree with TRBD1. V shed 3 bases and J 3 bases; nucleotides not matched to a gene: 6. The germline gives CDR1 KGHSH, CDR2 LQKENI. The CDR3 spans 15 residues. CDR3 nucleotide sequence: TGTGCCAGCTCACCGCCAGGACAGGGGCTCTACGAGCAGTACTTC. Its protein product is CASSPPGQGLYEQYF.

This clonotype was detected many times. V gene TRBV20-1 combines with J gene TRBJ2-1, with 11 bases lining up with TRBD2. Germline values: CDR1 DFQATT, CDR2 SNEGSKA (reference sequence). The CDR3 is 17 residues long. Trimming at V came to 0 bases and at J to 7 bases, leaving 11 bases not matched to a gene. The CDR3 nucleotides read TGCAGTGCTAGAGATCTCGAAATAGCGGGGGGGCCTAATGAGCAGTTCTTC. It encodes CSARDLEIAGGPNEQFF.

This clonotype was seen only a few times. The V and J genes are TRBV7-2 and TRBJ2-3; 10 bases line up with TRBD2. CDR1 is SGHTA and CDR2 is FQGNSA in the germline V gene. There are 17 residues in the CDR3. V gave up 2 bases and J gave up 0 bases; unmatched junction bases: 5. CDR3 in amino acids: CASSLSGGADSTDTQYF. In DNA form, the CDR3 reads TGTGCCAGCAGCTTAAGCGGGGGGGCGGATAGCACAGATACGCAGTATTTT. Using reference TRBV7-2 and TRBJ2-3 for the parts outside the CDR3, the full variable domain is GAGVSQSPSNKVTEKGKDVELRCDPISGHTALYWYRQSLGQGLEFLIYFQGNSAPDKSGLPSDRFSAERTGGSVSTLTIQRTQQEDSAVYLCASSLSGGADSTDTQYFGPGTRLTVL.

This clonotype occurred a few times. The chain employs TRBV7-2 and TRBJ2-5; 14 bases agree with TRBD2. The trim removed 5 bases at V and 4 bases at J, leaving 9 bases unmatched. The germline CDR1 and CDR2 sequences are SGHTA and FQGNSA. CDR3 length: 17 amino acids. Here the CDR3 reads CASSRGTSGGGRETQYF. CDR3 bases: TGTGCCAGCAGCAGAGGGACTAGCGGGGGAGGTAGAGAGACCCAGTACTTC.

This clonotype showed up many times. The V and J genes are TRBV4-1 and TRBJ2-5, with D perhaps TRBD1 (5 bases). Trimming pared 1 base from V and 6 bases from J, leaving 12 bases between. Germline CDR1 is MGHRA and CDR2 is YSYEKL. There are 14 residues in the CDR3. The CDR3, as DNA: TGCGCCAGCAGCCAAGTAGGGGATGTAAAGACCCAGTACTTC. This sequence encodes CASSQVGDVKTQYF.

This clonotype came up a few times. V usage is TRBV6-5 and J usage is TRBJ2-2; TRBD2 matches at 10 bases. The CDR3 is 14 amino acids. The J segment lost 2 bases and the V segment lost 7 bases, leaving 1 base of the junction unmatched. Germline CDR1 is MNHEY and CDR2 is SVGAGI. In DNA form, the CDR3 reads TGTGCCAGCAAGCGGGGGGGCAACACCGGGGAGCTGTTTTTT. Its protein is CASKRGGNTGELFF.

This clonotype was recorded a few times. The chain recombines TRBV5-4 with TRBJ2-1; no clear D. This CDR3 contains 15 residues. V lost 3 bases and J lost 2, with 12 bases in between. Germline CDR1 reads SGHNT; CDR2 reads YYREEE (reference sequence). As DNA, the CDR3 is TGTGCCAGCAGCTCCACGGGCCGAGCCTACAATGAGCAGTTCTTC. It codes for CASSSTGRAYNEQFF.

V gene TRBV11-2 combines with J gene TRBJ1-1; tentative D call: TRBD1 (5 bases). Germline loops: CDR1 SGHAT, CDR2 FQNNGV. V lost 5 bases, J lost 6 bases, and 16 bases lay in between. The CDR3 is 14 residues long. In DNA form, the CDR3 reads TGTGCCAGCAGCCCGGACGCGGGACCCCCTGAAGCTTTCTTT. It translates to CASSPDAGPPEAFF.

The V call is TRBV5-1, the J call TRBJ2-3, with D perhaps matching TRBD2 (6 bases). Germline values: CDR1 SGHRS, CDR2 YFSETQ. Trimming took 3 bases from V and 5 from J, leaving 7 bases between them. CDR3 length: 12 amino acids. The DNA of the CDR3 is TGCGCCAGCAGCTGGGGGGAAGATACGCAGTATTTT. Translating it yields CASSWGEDTQYF.

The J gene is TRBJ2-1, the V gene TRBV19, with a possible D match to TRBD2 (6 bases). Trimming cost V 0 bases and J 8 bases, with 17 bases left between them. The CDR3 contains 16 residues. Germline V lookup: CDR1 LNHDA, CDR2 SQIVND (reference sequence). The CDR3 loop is CASSIELGGVRDEQFF. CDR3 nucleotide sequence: TGTGCCAGTAGTATAGAACTCGGAGGGGTTCGGGATGAGCAGTTCTTC.

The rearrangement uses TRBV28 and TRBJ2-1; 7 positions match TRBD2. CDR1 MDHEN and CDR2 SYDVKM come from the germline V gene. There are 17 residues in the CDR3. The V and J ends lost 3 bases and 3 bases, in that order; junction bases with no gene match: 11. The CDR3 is CASSLLAGGRVYNEQFF. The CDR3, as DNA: TGTGCCAGCAGTTTGTTAGCTGGAGGGAGGGTCTACAATGAGCAGTTCTTC. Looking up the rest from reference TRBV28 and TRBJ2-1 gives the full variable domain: DVKVTQSSRYLVKRTGEKVFLECVQDMDHENMFWYRQDPGLGLRLIYFSYDVKMKEKGDIPEGYSVSREKKERFSLILESASTNQTSMYLCASSLLAGGRVYNEQFFGPGTRLTVL.

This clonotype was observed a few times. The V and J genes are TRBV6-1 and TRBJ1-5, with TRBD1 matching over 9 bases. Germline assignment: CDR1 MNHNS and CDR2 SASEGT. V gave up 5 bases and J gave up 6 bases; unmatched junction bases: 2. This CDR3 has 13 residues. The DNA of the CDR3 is TGTGCCAGCAGTACAGGGGGCGGTCAGCCCCAGCATTTT. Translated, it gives CASSTGGGQPQHF.

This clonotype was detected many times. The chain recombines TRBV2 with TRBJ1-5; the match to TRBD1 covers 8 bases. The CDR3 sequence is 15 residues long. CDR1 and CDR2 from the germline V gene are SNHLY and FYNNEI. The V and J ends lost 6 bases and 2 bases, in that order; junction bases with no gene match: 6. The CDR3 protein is CASRWDRWGNQPQHF. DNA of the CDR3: TGTGCCAGCAGATGGGACAGGTGGGGCAATCAGCCCCAGCATTTT.

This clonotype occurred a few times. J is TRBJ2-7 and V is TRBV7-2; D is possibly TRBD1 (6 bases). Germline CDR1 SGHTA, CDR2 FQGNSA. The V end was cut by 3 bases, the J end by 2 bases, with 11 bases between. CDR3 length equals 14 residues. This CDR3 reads CASSLTTGPYEQYF. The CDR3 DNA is TGTGCCAGCAGCTTGACGACAGGCCCCTACGAGCAGTACTTC.

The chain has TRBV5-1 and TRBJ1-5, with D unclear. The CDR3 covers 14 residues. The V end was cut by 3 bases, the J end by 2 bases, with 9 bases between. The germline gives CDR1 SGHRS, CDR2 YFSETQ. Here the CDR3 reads CASSYDGRNQPQHF. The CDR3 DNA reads TGCGCCAGCAGCTATGACGGTCGCAATCAGCCCCAGCATTTT.

This CDR3 reads CAIADGYTEAFF. CDR3 DNA sequence: TGTGCCATCGCTGACGGATACACTGAAGCTTTCTTT. The V gene is TRBV19, the J gene TRBJ1-1; no firm D call. V lost 10 bases and J 3 bases, leaving 12 bases between the germline ends. Germline V gene sequence: CDR1 LNHDA, CDR2 SQIVND (reference sequence). CDR3 length equals 12 residues.

The CDR3, as DNA: TGTGCCACCAGCACGGAACCGGCGGGGGGTAGGTTCTTC. Its translation is CATSTEPAGGRFF. The chain carries TRBV15 and TRBJ2-1; the match to TRBD2 covers 8 bases. Per the germline V gene, CDR1 is LNHNV and CDR2 is YYDKDF (reference sequence). The CDR3 loop spans 13 amino acids. Trimming removed 4 bases from V and 15 bases from J; junction bases left unmatched: 11.

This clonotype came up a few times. The CDR3 DNA follows: TGTGCCAGCAGCGGTATAACTAGCGGGGGGAGCACAGATACGCAGTATTTT. It yields the protein CASSGITSGGSTDTQYF. The chain carries TRBV7-3 and TRBJ2-3; 12 bases match TRBD2. Germline-derived CDR1 and CDR2 are SGHTA and FQGTGA. The CDR3 runs 17 residues. After removal of 5 bases from V and 0 bases from J, the junction contained 6 bases not matched to a gene.

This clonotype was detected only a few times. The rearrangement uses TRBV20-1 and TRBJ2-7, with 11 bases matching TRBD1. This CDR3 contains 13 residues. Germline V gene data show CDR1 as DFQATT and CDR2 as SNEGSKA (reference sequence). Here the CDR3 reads CSARGTGGYEQYV. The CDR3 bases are TGCAGTGCCAGAGGGACAGGGGGTTACGAGCAGTACGTC.